The clone carrying this T cell receptor beta chain was recorded a few times. These data belong to a study of T cells in Graves' hyperthyroidism and ophthalmopathy. About 10 ml fresh peripheral blood yielded the PBMCs. TCR beta CDR3 region amplification was performed from RNA transcripts. RT-PCR in the first round (using the HTBI primer set) targeted the TCR CDR3. TCRdb re-derived calls from the multiplex PCR reads in MiXCR, one entry per CDR3 protein. Here the sample spans 490,000 or so distinct CDR3 sequences, 22% being singletons. Sequencing was performed on blood. The clonotype comes from a woman aged 70 to 79 with Graves' ophthalmopathy.

CDR3 DNA: TGCGCCAGCAGCCACGCGGTACATGAGGAGCTGTTTTTT. Its translation is CASSHAVHEELFF. V and J are TRBV4-1 and TRBJ2-2; the D is unclear. There are 13 residues in the CDR3. Per germline, CDR1 MGHRA and CDR2 YSYEKL. V was shortened by 3 bases and J by 10 bases, with 12 bases between the two germline ends.